This T cell receptor beta chain appears in the sequencing data of a study of shared clonotypes between healthy human individuals. Study results and limitations: Approximately 5% was the fraction of naive CD4 clonotypes found shared across several donors.

Germline V gene data show CDR1 as GTSNPN and CDR2 as SVGIG (reference sequence). V shed 5 bases, J shed 7 bases, and the junction held 6 bases outside the gene matches. The CDR3 has 14 amino acids. Researchers divided each subset's genomic DNA evenly across several immunoSEQ plates. Sequenced by immunoSEQ multiplex PCR; TCRdb stores in-frame clones only, minus some. Here the sample spans some 2.1 million clones, 85% to 95% being singletons. On this clone: As yet, its antigen is unknown.

V is TRBV30 and J is TRBJ2-2; 11 bases fit TRBD2. Sequencing was performed on naive CD4+ T cells sorted from blood. Subset denoted: CD45RA+ positively selected. The receptor comes from a man aged 18 to 29 in good health. CDR3 in DNA: TGTGCCTGGCAACCCGGGACTAGCGGCGGGGAGCTGTTTTTT. The encoded protein is CAWQPGTSGGELFF.